Each of the 10 T cell receptor beta chains below was sequenced from the same sample in a study of molecular identifiers for immune sequencing clone quantification. One entry per CDR3 protein, called by TCRdb with MiXCR from the PCR reads. The repertoire holds about 640,000 distinct CDR3 sequences, 15% to 20% seen once, with roughly 0.9% in the top ten. The sequenced sample was naive CD8+ T cells from blood, with Jurkat cell RNA spiked in. Subset defined: FACS-sorted CD8+CD4-CCR7+CD45RA+ naive T cells. These receptors all stem from a human donor in good health. Some libraries in this study had Jurkat cell RNA spiked in.

This clonotype was picked up many times. The chain uses TRBV5-8 and TRBJ2-7, with D uncertain. Germline V lookup: CDR1 SGHTS, CDR2 YDEGEE. The CDR3 totals 11 residues. Deletions cut 7 bases from V and 3 bases from J, with 8 bases between. CDR3 in DNA: TGTGCCAGCGGCTATAGCTACGAGCAGTACTTC. Translated: CASGYSYEQYF. Drawing the rest from reference TRBV5-8 and TRBJ2-7, the complete variable domain is EAGVTQSPTHLIKTRGQQATLRCSPISGHTSVYWYQQALGLGLQFLLWYDEGEERNRGNFPPRFSGRQFPNYSSELNVNALELEDSALYLCASGYSYEQYFGPGTRLTVT.

As for this clonotype: A junction end diverges from the germline sequence, so it may reflect a read error. The chain uses TRBV7-9 and TRBJ2-7; D is ambiguous. The CDR3 consists of 13 residues. Per the germline V gene, CDR1 is SEHNR and CDR2 is FQNEAQ (reference sequence). DNA for the CDR3: TGTGCCAGCAGCCAGGTGGAAGGCTACGGGCAGTACTTC. Its protein product is CASSQVEGYGQYF.

This clonotype was recorded at least ten times. This chain connects TRBV9 to TRBJ2-3; the match to TRBD2 covers 9 bases. V gave up 0 bases and J gave up 4 bases; unmatched junction bases: 3. This CDR3 contains 15 residues. Germline lookup yields CDR1 SGDLS and CDR2 YYNGEE. The CDR3 nucleotides read TGTGCCAGCAGCGTAGAGGCGGGGGGGGCAGATACGCAGTATTTT. It encodes CASSVEAGGADTQYF.

In this sample, this clonotype turned up many times. This sequence joins TRBV15 and TRBJ2-7; 9 positions agree with TRBD1. V shed 4 bases and J 6 bases; nucleotides not matched to a gene: 7. CDR3 length: 14 amino acids. Germline V gene sequence: CDR1 LNHNV, CDR2 YYDKDF (reference sequence). The CDR3 DNA is TGTGCCACCAGCACACCGGGACAGGGCTTCGAGCAGTACTTC. Translated: CATSTPGQGFEQYF.

The J gene is TRBJ2-7, the V gene TRBV28; 11 positions match TRBD1. The CDR3 spans 16 residues. Germline lookup yields CDR1 MDHEN and CDR2 SYDVKM. After removal of 3 bases from V and 5 bases from J, the junction contained 9 bases not matched to a gene. For the CDR3, the DNA is TGTGCCAGCAGTTTCCCCGGACAGGGGGCTTTGCACGAGCAGTACTTC. Amino acid sequence: CASSFPGQGALHEQYF.

Many counts were recorded for this clonotype. The chain joins TRBV7-9 to TRBJ2-3; D is unresolved. The germline gives CDR1 SEHNR, CDR2 FQNEAQ (reference sequence). The CDR3 covers 13 residues. V dropped 5 bases and J dropped 7 bases, with 13 bases sitting between them. The CDR3 spells CASSPPSMNTQYF. Here the CDR3 DNA reads TGTGCCAGCAGCCCCCCTTCTATGAATACGCAGTATTTT.

The CDR3: CASSFHGSSYEQYF. CDR3 nucleotide sequence: TGTGCCAGCAGTTTTCACGGGAGCTCCTACGAGCAGTACTTC. The J gene is TRBJ2-7, the V gene TRBV12-3 or TRBV12-4, with a possible D match to TRBD2 (6 bases). Trimming took 3 bases from V and 0 from J, leaving 9 bases between them. The CDR3 has 14 residues.

About this clonotype itself: A much larger clone sits a single nucleotide away, making a read error possible. The chain combines TRBV30 with TRBJ2-1; 7 bases agree with TRBD2. V was clipped by 0 bases and J by 0 bases; unmatched bases: 11. Germline V gene lookup returns CDR1 GTSNPN and CDR2 SVGIG (reference sequence). This CDR3 spans 18 amino acids. The CDR3: CAWSVGRGRQDSYNEQFF. CDR3 sequence (DNA): TGTGCCTGGAGTGTAGGGAGGGGCAGACAAGACTCCTACAATGAGCAGTTCTTC. Full variable domain (missing parts from reference TRBV30 and TRBJ2-1): SQTIHQWPATLVQPVGSPLSLECTVEGTSNPNLYWYRQAAGRGLQLLFYSVGIGQISSEVPQNLSASRPQDRQFILSSKKLLLSDSGFYLCAWSVGRGRQDSYNEQFFGPGTRLTVL.

This clonotype was seen many times. The CDR3 sequence: CASSQQPTGYNEQFF. CDR3 bases: TGCGCCAGCAGCCAACAACCTACAGGGTACAATGAGCAGTTCTTC. The chain joins TRBV4-3 to TRBJ2-1, with D maybe TRBD1 (6 bases). This CDR3 comprises 15 residues. Between the trimmed V and J ends, which lost 2 bases and 4 bases, there was a span of 12 bases. Germline loops: CDR1 LGHNA, CDR2 YSLEER.

This clonotype has ten or more counts. V is TRBV7-9 and J is TRBJ2-2; D is ambiguous. Germline V gives CDR1 SEHNR, CDR2 FQNEAQ (reference sequence). This CDR3 contains 12 residues. The ends were cut back, 5 bases at V and 7 bases at J, with 8 bases in the middle. The chain's CDR3 is CASSPQLGELFF. CDR3 in DNA: TGTGCCAGCAGCCCACAACTCGGGGAGCTGTTTTTT. Supplemented by reference TRBV7-9 and TRBJ2-2, the full variable domain reads DTGVSQNPRHKITKRGQNVTFRCDPISEHNRLYWYRQTLGQGPEFLTYFQNEAQLEKSRLLSDRFSAERPKGSFSTLEIQRTEQGDSAMYLCASSPQLGELFFGEGSRLTVL.